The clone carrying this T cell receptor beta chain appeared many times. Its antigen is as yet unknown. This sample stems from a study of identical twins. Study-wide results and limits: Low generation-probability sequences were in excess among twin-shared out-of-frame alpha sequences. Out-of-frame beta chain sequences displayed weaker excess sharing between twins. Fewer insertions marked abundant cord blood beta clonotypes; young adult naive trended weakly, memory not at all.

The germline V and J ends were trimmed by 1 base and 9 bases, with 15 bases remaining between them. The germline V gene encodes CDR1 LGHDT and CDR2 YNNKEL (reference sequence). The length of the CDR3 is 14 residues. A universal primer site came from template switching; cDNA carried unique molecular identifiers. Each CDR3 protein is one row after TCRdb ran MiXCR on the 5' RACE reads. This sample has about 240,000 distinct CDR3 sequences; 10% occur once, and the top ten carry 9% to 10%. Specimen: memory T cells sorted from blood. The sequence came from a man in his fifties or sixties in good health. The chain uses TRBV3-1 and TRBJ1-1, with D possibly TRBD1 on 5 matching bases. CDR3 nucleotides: TGTGCCAGCAGCCAAGGTCCGGGACCCTGGAAAGCTTTCTTT. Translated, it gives CASSQGPGPWKAFF. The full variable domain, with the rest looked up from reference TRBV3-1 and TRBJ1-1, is DTAVSQTPKYLVTQMGNDKSIKCEQNLGHDTMYWYKQDSKKFLKIMFSYNNKELIINETVPNRFSPKSPDKAHLNLHINSLELGDSAVYFCASSQGPGPWKAFFGQGTRLTVV.